Below are 24 T cell receptor beta chains sequenced from a single sample in a study of CD4 and CD8 cells across lung adenocarcinoma regions. TCRdb passed the PCR reads through MiXCR, listing each CDR3 protein once. The table has approximately 12,000 distinct CDR3 sequences, around 50% seen once. The sample consisted of CD8+ T cells from the center of a lung tumor. All receptors come from a female donor with lung adenocarcinoma. The CD4 and CD8 labels of this study may be unreliable.

This clonotype was counted ten times or more. This chain connects TRBV6-1 to TRBJ1-4, with 10 bases fitting TRBD1. Germline V gives CDR1 MNHNS, CDR2 SASEGT. The CDR3 totals 14 residues. Unmatched junction bases numbered 5, after V lost 5 bases and J lost 8 bases. The DNA for the CDR3 is TGTGCCAGCAGTCAAGACAGGGGGCGGGAAAAACTGTTTTTT. It codes for CASSQDRGREKLFF.

The rearrangement joins TRBV6-1 to TRBJ2-3, with D possibly being TRBD1 (6 bases). Germline V lookup: CDR1 MNHNS, CDR2 SASEGT. V was pared by 5 bases and J by 1 base, with 13 bases between. The CDR3 is 15 residues long. The CDR3 loop is CASSTLWTGTDTQYF. The CDR3 coding sequence is TGTGCCAGCAGTACCCTCTGGACAGGCACAGATACGCAGTATTTT.

CDR3 region: CASSLDGGRTDTQYF. DNA of the CDR3: TGCGCCAGCAGCTTGGACGGCGGCCGCACAGATACGCAGTATTTT. The genes are TRBV5-1 and TRBJ2-3; no clear D gene. The CDR3 runs 15 residues. CDR1 is SGHRS, CDR2 YFSETQ, per germline. V lost 0 bases, J lost 1 base, and 9 bases lay in between.

Concerning this clonotype itself: It is likely a read error, because the conserved phenylalanine at the end of the CDR3 is missing. The CDR3 reads CASSLSAGDYNEQFC. CDR3 nucleotides: TGTGCCAGCAGCTTGAGCGCGGGGGACTACAATGAGCAGTTCTGC. This chain links TRBV7-3 with TRBJ2-1; 7 bases line up with TRBD2. Germline assignment: CDR1 SGHTA and CDR2 FQGTGA. The CDR3 runs 15 residues. Trimming at V came to 3 bases and at J to 3 bases, leaving 5 bases not matched to a gene.

The genes are TRBV6-1 and TRBJ2-4; TRBD2 might be the D (6 bases). The J call may be mistaken, given a closer DNA end match to TRBJ2-3. The CDR3 is 14 amino acids. Germline V lookup: CDR1 MNHNS, CDR2 SASEGT. The DNA for the CDR3 is TGTGCCGGCCCGGGGCGGGGAGCCAAAAACATTCAGTATTTT. Its protein is CAGPGRGAKNIQYF.

By share, this clonotype ranks as medium-sized. V usage is TRBV6-1 and J usage is TRBJ2-5; 12 bases fit TRBD1. The germline V gene encodes CDR1 MNHNS and CDR2 SASEGT. The V gene end was trimmed by 3 bases and the J gene end by 5 bases; junction bases not matched to a gene: 13. The CDR3 contains 18 residues. The CDR3 is CASSERPGQGATLETQYF. CDR3 nucleotides: TGTGCCAGCAGTGAGAGACCGGGACAGGGGGCGACGTTGGAGACCCAGTACTTC.

This clonotype has at least ten counts. V is TRBV6-5 and J is TRBJ2-3; 14 positions match TRBD2. The CDR3 covers 18 residues. The germline CDR1 and CDR2 sequences are MNHEY and SVGAGI. The ends lost 2 bases at V and 0 bases at J; junction bases unmatched: 4. CDR3 bases: TGTGCCAGCAGTTACGGTGGGACTAGCGGGGGTAGCACAGATACGCAGTATTTT. It is translated as CASSYGGTSGGSTDTQYF.

The gene calls are TRBV27 and TRBJ2-1; D is perhaps TRBD1 or TRBD2 (6 bases each). The J call could be wrong; TRBJ2-7 is a better fit for the DNA end. The germline V gene encodes CDR1 MNHEY and CDR2 SMNVEV (reference sequence). This CDR3 region has 13 residues. In nucleotides, the CDR3 is TGTGCCAGCAGTTTACGGAGGGGGTGGGAGCAGTACTTC. This translates into CASSLRRGWEQYF.

The sample holds a few counts of this clonotype. The V call is TRBV27, the J call TRBJ1-2, with 12 bases that match TRBD1. V gave up 2 bases and J gave up 1 base; unmatched junction bases: 5. The CDR3 length is 17 residues. The V gene's germline CDR1 is MNHEY and CDR2 SMNVEV (reference sequence). CDR3: CASSLIGTGGRNYGYTF. DNA for the CDR3: TGTGCCAGCAGTTTAATCGGGACAGGGGGCCGTAACTATGGCTACACCTTC.

The chain is built from TRBV6-1 and TRBJ2-1; 13 bases agree with TRBD2. Germline loops: CDR1 MNHNS, CDR2 SASEGT. CDR3 length: 16 amino acids. Germline trimming cut 7 bases from V and 9 bases from J; bases unmatched to any gene: 12. The CDR3: CASKATGTSGIGEQFF. CDR3 sequence (DNA): TGTGCCAGCAAGGCAACCGGGACTAGCGGGATTGGTGAGCAGTTCTTC.

This clonotype showed up just once. This may stem from a read error, because a much larger clone lies one nucleotide away. The genes are TRBV6-1 and TRBJ2-5, with 10 positions matching TRBD1. The CDR3 totals 14 residues. CDR1 is MNHNS, CDR2 SASEGT, per germline. Trimming took 6 bases from V and 10 from J; bases not matched to a gene: 11. CDR3 amino acids: CASSQNLRDRGQYF. The DNA for the CDR3 is TGTGCCAGCAGCCAGAACCTCCGGGACAGGGGCCAGTACTTC.

The chain carries TRBV27 and TRBJ2-5; 7 bases align to TRBD2. Near its end, the DNA agrees better with TRBJ2-7, so the J call may be wrong. This CDR3 has 15 amino acids. CDR1 is MNHEY and CDR2 is SMNVEV in the germline V gene (reference sequence). This CDR3 reads CASRPSGSGAYEQYF. In DNA, the CDR3 is TGTGCCAGCCGACCTAGCGGCTCCGGGGCCTACGAGCAGTACTTC.

This clonotype is labeled as medium-sized. V usage is TRBV6-1 and J usage is TRBJ1-1; TRBD1 aligns across 9 bases. Germline CDR1 reads MNHNS; CDR2 reads SASEGT. The J segment lost 6 bases and the V segment lost 6 bases, leaving 8 bases of the junction unmatched. This CDR3 has 14 amino acids. CDR3 DNA sequence: TGTGCCAGCAGATTCCGGGACAGGGATCCTGAAGCTTTCTTT. Amino acid sequence: CASRFRDRDPEAFF.

This clonotype was counted once. As DNA, the CDR3 is TGTGCCAGCAGCTTGGGACTAGCGGGAGCAGATACGCAGTATTTT. This sequence encodes CASSLGLAGADTQYF. The rearrangement links TRBV7-6 to TRBJ2-3, with 14 bases identical to TRBD2. This CDR3 has 15 residues. Germline values: CDR1 SGHVS, CDR2 FNYEAQ. J lost 4 bases, V lost 3 bases, and 0 bases had no gene match. The variable domain in full, with the rest retrieved from reference TRBV7-6 and TRBJ2-3, is GAGVSQSPRYKVTKRGQDVALRCDPISGHVSLYWYRQALGQGPEFLTYFNYEAQQDKSGLPNDRFSAERPEGSISTLTIQRTEQRDSAMYRCASSLGLAGADTQYFGPGTRLTVL.

The genes are TRBV10-3 and TRBJ2-2, with 8 bases that match TRBD1. V lost 6 bases and J lost 1; bases outside the gene matches: 4. This CDR3 spans 15 amino acids. Germline V gene lookup returns CDR1 ENHRY and CDR2 SYGVKD. CDR3 protein: CAIRSGTGNTGELFF. The DNA of the CDR3 is TGTGCCATCAGGTCCGGGACAGGGAACACCGGGGAGCTGTTTTTT.

V and J are TRBV12-3 or TRBV12-4 and TRBJ2-2, with 7 positions matching TRBD2. V gave up 6 bases and J gave up 2 bases; unmatched junction bases: 3. The CDR3 consists of 14 residues. In DNA form, the CDR3 reads TGTGCCAGCAGACTAGCGAAAAACACCGGGGAGCTGTTTTTT. It translates to CASRLAKNTGELFF.

This clonotype was seen a handful of times. The rearrangement uses TRBV7-2 and TRBJ2-1; 7 nucleotides line up with TRBD1. Gene TRBJ2-5 matches the end of the DNA better, so the J call may be wrong. Germline lookup yields CDR1 SGHTA and CDR2 FQGNSA. The CDR3 spans 14 residues. CDR3 residues: CASSSDSGGETQYF. The DNA for the CDR3 is TGTGCCAGCAGCTCAGATTCAGGGGGAGAGACCCAGTACTTC.

This clonotype appeared a few times. This chain uses TRBV10-3 with TRBJ2-7; TRBD1 is a possible D gene (5 bases). The V end was cut by 6 bases, the J end by 6 bases, with 18 bases between. Germline CDR1 and CDR2: ENHRY and SYGVKD. CDR3 length: 14 residues. CDR3 coding DNA: TGTGCCATCAGGGATACAGGTACCCTACCCGAGCAGTACTTC. It yields the protein CAIRDTGTLPEQYF.

The gene calls are TRBV6-1 and TRBJ2-4; TRBD2 aligns across 9 bases. Germline CDR1 MNHNS, CDR2 SASEGT. CDR3 size: 18 residues. The CDR3 DNA reads TGTTCGAGCATCTGGGCGGGCGGGGGGGAGGTAGCCAAAAACATTCAGTACTTC. Amino acids: CSSIWAGGGEVAKNIQYF.

Many counts were recorded for this clonotype. The chain joins TRBV7-2 to TRBJ1-6, with 7 nucleotides matching TRBD1. The CDR3 consists of 17 residues. Trimming removed 6 bases from V and 0 bases from J; junction bases left unmatched: 8. Germline values: CDR1 SGHTA, CDR2 FQGNSA. CDR3: CASSRGQRSSYNSPLHF. CDR3 DNA sequence: TGTGCCAGCAGTCGGGGACAGAGGAGCTCCTATAATTCACCCCTCCACTTT. The variable domain in full, completed from reference TRBV7-2 and TRBJ1-6, reads GAGVSQSPSNKVTEKGKDVELRCDPISGHTALYWYRQSLGQGLEFLIYFQGNSAPDKSGLPSDRFSAERTGGSVSTLTIQRTQQEDSAVYLCASSRGQRSSYNSPLHFGNGTRLTVT.

This clonotype has just a few counts. The rearrangement uses TRBV7-2 and TRBJ2-1; 11 nucleotides match TRBD2. The CDR3 runs 12 residues. The V gene's germline CDR1 is SGHTA and CDR2 FQGNSA. V gave up 5 bases and J gave up 12 bases; unmatched junction bases: 3. Here the CDR3 DNA reads TGTGCCAGCAGCCGTGGGACTAGCGGGCAGTTCTTC. Protein: CASSRGTSGQFF.

V is TRBV11-2 and J is TRBJ2-1; D not resolved. Per the germline V gene, CDR1 is SGHAT and CDR2 is FQNNGV. This CDR3 has 13 residues. The germline V and J ends were trimmed by 2 bases and 6 bases, with 8 bases remaining between them. The CDR3 DNA sequence: TGTGCCAGCAGCTTATTTCATGCCAATGAGCAGTTCTTC. It specifies CASSLFHANEQFF.

The chain recombines TRBV6-1 with TRBJ2-3, with D uncertain. V lost 7 bases and J 2 bases, leaving 10 bases between the germline ends. Germline V lookup: CDR1 MNHNS, CDR2 SASEGT. The CDR3 length is 13 residues. The DNA of the CDR3 is TGTGCCAGCACCCTGTACCTCACAGATACGCAGTATTTT. It specifies CASTLYLTDTQYF.

Details on this clonotype: A read error may produce the germline difference seen at one junction end. This sequence joins TRBV9 and TRBJ2-3, with TRBD2 matching over 11 bases. This CDR3 region has 16 residues. CDR1 and CDR2 (germline): SGDLS, YYNGEE. This CDR3 reads CASSVVSGGAGDTQYF. The CDR3, as DNA: TGTGCCAGCAGCGTAGTTAGCGGGGGGGCAGGAGATACGCAGTACTTT.